Presented here are 23 T cell receptor beta chains from one specimen sequenced in a study of cytomegalovirus exposure and HLA in healthy donors. The data were produced by immunoSEQ multiplex PCR, yet TCRdb's version contains in-frame clones alone and is incomplete. The sample lists about 57,000 clones, 70% to 90% seen once, with roughly 1.2% in the top ten. The specimen sequenced was PBMCs. The receptors derive from a woman between 18 and 29 years old in good health and CMV-seronegative.

J is TRBJ2-7 and V is TRBV7-8; a weak D match, TRBD2 (6 bases). Germline V gene lookup returns CDR1 SGHVS and CDR2 FQNEAQ. V dropped 5 bases and J dropped 7 bases, with 24 bases sitting between them. The length of the CDR3 is 16 residues. CDR3 DNA sequence: TGTGCCAGCAGCCCCCCGGAGGGGCTCCCCCACGGGGAGCAGTACTTC. This gives the protein CASSPPEGLPHGEQYF.

In this sample, this clone turned up once. The chain employs TRBV19 and TRBJ2-2; no clear D gene. The CDR3 covers 13 residues. With 3 bases removed from V and 4 bases from J, the gap between germline ends came to 6 bases. Germline assignment: CDR1 LNHDA and CDR2 SQIVND (reference sequence). This CDR3 reads CASSIPRTGELFF. CDR3 DNA: TGTGCCAGTAGTATCCCTCGCACCGGGGAGCTGTTTTTT.

V gene TRBV6-6 combines with J gene TRBJ2-3; 7 bases align to TRBD1. V was pared by 6 bases and J by 6 bases, with 6 bases of the junction left unmatched. In germline, CDR1 is MNHNY, CDR2 SVGAGI (reference sequence). The CDR3 runs to 13 residues. In nucleotides, the CDR3 is TGTGCCAGCAGGAAGACAGGGTGGGATACGCAGTATTTT. This sequence encodes CASRKTGWDTQYF.

The V call is TRBV30, the J call TRBJ2-6; 8 nucleotides align to TRBD1. V lost 4 bases and J lost 0; bases outside the gene matches: 20. The CDR3 is 21 residues long. Germline V gives CDR1 GTSNPN, CDR2 SVGIG (reference sequence). CDR3 protein: CAWTRGFRGPGLSSGANVLTF. The CDR3 DNA follows: TGTGCCTGGACCCGAGGTTTCAGGGGGCCTGGACTAAGCTCTGGGGCCAACGTCCTGACTTTC.

This clone was picked up a small number of times. The CDR3: CASSRANRPREQYF. The CDR3 nucleotides are TGTGCCAGCAGCCGGGCCAACAGGCCCCGCGAGCAGTACTTC. The chain couples TRBV16 to TRBJ2-7; possible D gene TRBD1, 5 bases. This CDR3 has 14 residues. Germline loops: CDR1 KGHSY, CDR2 FQNENV. V lost 4 bases, J lost 6 bases, and 16 bases lay in between.

The chain recombines TRBV27 with TRBJ2-6; D possibly corresponds to TRBD1 (6 bases). The CDR3 is 17 residues long. V dropped 1 base and J dropped 4 bases, with 14 bases sitting between them. The germline V gene has CDR1 MNHEY and CDR2 SMNVEV (reference sequence). CDR3 bases: TGTGCCAGCAGTTTATGGCCTACAGGGACCGGGGCCAACGTCCTGACTTTC. It is translated as CASSLWPTGTGANVLTF.

In DNA, the CDR3 is TGTGCCAGCAGTCCTCCCGGGACAGCCGGCTATGGCTACACCTTC. Residues: CASSPPGTAGYGYTF. V gene TRBV28 combines with J gene TRBJ1-2; 7 positions match TRBD1. CDR1 is MDHEN and CDR2 is SYDVKM in the germline V gene. The CDR3 spans 15 residues. The trim removed 5 bases at V and 4 bases at J, leaving 10 bases unmatched.

The chain couples TRBV6-4 to TRBJ1-4; D is undetermined. V lost 4 bases and J 7 bases, leaving 7 bases between the germline ends. Germline V CDR1 and CDR2: MRHNA, SNTAGT. This CDR3 has 12 amino acids. CDR3 in amino acids: CASSAKSEKLFF. DNA for the CDR3: TGTGCCAGCAGTGCCAAGAGTGAAAAACTGTTTTTT.

This clone was counted a single time. The genes are TRBV2 and TRBJ1-1; tentatively, D is TRBD1 (6 bases). The germline V gene encodes CDR1 SNHLY and CDR2 FYNNEI. The CDR3 has 13 residues. The V end lost 6 bases, the J end lost 10 bases, and 18 bases lay between the germline ends. CDR3 bases: TGTGCCAGCAGAGGCGGGGGGGGGCTGCTAGCTTTCTTT. As protein: CASRGGGGLLAFF.

The chain couples TRBV14 to TRBJ2-7; D remains unclear. CDR1 is SGHDN and CDR2 is FVKESK in the germline V gene. Trimming stripped 7 bases from V and 0 bases from J, with 13 bases between. CDR3 length: 14 amino acids. The CDR3 nucleotides are TGTGCCAGCATATCGAATCCCAGCTCCTACGAGCAGTACTTC. Translated, it gives CASISNPSSYEQYF. The full variable domain, rest sourced from reference TRBV14 and TRBJ2-7, is EAGVTQFPSHSVIEKGQTVTLRCDPISGHDNLYWYRRVMGKEIKFLLHFVKESKQDESGMPNNRFLAERTGGTYSTLKVQPAELEDSGVYFCASISNPSSYEQYFGPGTRLTVT.

V and J are TRBV5-1 and TRBJ2-6; D is unresolved. Trimming took 5 bases from V and 1 from J, leaving 10 bases between them. Germline CDR1 and CDR2: SGHRS and YFSETQ. This CDR3 comprises 15 residues. The CDR3 nucleotides read TGCGCCAGCAGGCAATCGGGTTCTGGGGCCAACGTCCTGACTTTC. This gives the protein CASRQSGSGANVLTF.

This rearrangement joins TRBV2 to TRBJ2-1; D is uncertain. Trimming cost V 6 bases and J 12 bases, with 12 bases left between them. This CDR3 is built from 11 residues. Germline loops: CDR1 SNHLY, CDR2 FYNNEI. The DNA of the CDR3 is TGTGCCAGCAGCAACCGTCGGAGGCAGTTCTTC. This encodes CASSNRRRQFF.

V gene TRBV7-9 combines with J gene TRBJ1-4; D gene unclear. Looked up from germline, CDR1 is SEHNR and CDR2 is FQNEAQ (reference sequence). V gave up 4 bases and J gave up 0 bases, with 6 bases separating them. The CDR3 sequence is 14 residues long. The CDR3 sequence is CASSWEATNEKLFF. In DNA form, the CDR3 reads TGTGCCAGCAGCTGGGAGGCAACTAATGAAAAACTGTTTTTT.

This clone has just one count. V is TRBV7-9 and J is TRBJ2-1; D might be TRBD2 (7 bases). Between the trimmed V and J ends, which lost 5 bases and 3 bases, there was a span of 23 bases. CDR3 size: 18 residues. Germline lookup yields CDR1 SEHNR and CDR2 FQNEAQ (reference sequence). The CDR3 is CASSPLIREGGFYNEQFF. The DNA of the CDR3 is TGTGCCAGCAGCCCCTTGATAAGGGAGGGGGGGTTCTACAATGAGCAGTTCTTC.

This rearrangement joins TRBV11-1 to TRBJ1-2; 8 nucleotides agree with TRBD1. J gave up 6 bases and V 2 bases, and 2 bases lay outside the gene matches. This CDR3 is 13 amino acids long. The germline gives CDR1 SGHAT, CDR2 FQDESV (reference sequence). CDR3 nucleotides: TGTGCCAGCAGCTTAAGGACAGGGAATGGCTACACCTTC. As protein: CASSLRTGNGYTF.

This clone was detected only once. This chain links TRBV6-5 with TRBJ1-2, with D uncertain. This CDR3 comprises 13 residues. Germline CDR1 and CDR2: MNHEY and SVGAGI. V was pared by 2 bases and J by 1 base, with 5 bases between. In DNA, the CDR3 is TGTGCCAGCAGTTACGAGGGTAACTATGGCTACACCTTC. Its protein product is CASSYEGNYGYTF.

The rearrangement joins TRBV5-6 to TRBJ2-2; D might be TRBD2 (5 bases). Germline V gene sequence: CDR1 SGHDT, CDR2 YYEEEE. Trimming removed 4 bases from V and 4 bases from J, with 17 bases in between. This CDR3 has 16 amino acids. Here the CDR3 DNA reads TGTGCCAGCAGCCTCGACGCCGGGGTGGGCACCGGGGAGCTGTTTTTT. Encoded protein: CASSLDAGVGTGELFF.

This clone was observed a few times. The chain carries TRBV5-4 and TRBJ2-2; D gene ambiguous. Germline V lookup: CDR1 SGHNT, CDR2 YYREEE (reference sequence). The CDR3 length is 11 residues. V lost 9 bases and J 4 bases, leaving 7 bases between the germline ends. CDR3 DNA sequence: TGTGCCATCCGAGTCACCGGGGAGCTGTTTTTT. Translation: CAIRVTGELFF.

This clone was found once. The chain couples TRBV5-1 to TRBJ2-5; 7 nucleotides line up with TRBD2. The CDR3 has 16 amino acids. Trimming cost V 3 bases and J 5 bases; bases outside gene matches: 13. Germline V CDR1 and CDR2: SGHRS, YFSETQ. In DNA, the CDR3 is TGCGCCAGCAGCTCCCTCCCGAGGACTAGTGAGGAGACCCAGTACTTC. It translates to CASSSLPRTSEETQYF.

This rearrangement joins TRBV30 to TRBJ2-5; 9 bases are shared with TRBD2. This CDR3 is built from 16 residues. CDR1 is GTSNPN, CDR2 SVGIG, per germline (reference sequence). With 4 bases clipped from V and 7 bases from J, the junction kept 16 bases outside the gene matches. The CDR3 DNA reads TGTGCCTGGACCCAAGGCGGCGGGGGGGCGTCGGTGACCCAGTACTTC. Its translation: CAWTQGGGGASVTQYF. Full variable domain (remainder filled in from reference TRBV30 and TRBJ2-5): SQTIHQWPATLVQPVGSPLSLECTVEGTSNPNLYWYRQAAGRGLQLLFYSVGIGQISSEVPQNLSASRPQDRQFILSSKKLLLSDSGFYLCAWTQGGGGASVTQYFGPGTRLLVL.

J is TRBJ1-2 and V is TRBV7-9; 8 positions agree with TRBD1. CDR1 and CDR2 (germline): SEHNR, FQNEAQ (reference sequence). The CDR3 is 14 amino acids. The V and J ends lost 2 bases and 6 bases, in that order; junction bases with no gene match: 5. The CDR3 DNA sequence: TGTGCCAGCAGCTTACCGACAGGGGTCGATGGCTACACCTTC. This encodes CASSLPTGVDGYTF.

The V gene is TRBV7-2, the J gene TRBJ1-6, with D perhaps matching TRBD1 (6 bases). Trimming removed 2 bases from V and 5 bases from J, with 10 bases in between. In germline, CDR1 is SGHTA, CDR2 FQGNSA. CDR3 size: 15 residues. The CDR3 is CASSLNQGNNSPLHF. CDR3 coding DNA: TGTGCCAGCAGCTTAAATCAGGGGAATAATTCACCCCTCCACTTT. The variable domain in full, with the rest retrieved from reference TRBV7-2 and TRBJ1-6, is GAGVSQSPSNKVTEKGKDVELRCDPISGHTALYWYRQSLGQGLEFLIYFQGNSAPDKSGLPSDRFSAERTGGSVSTLTIQRTQQEDSAVYLCASSLNQGNNSPLHFGNGTRLTVT.

The chain is built from TRBV7-2 and TRBJ2-7; 9 bases line up with TRBD2. The CDR3 totals 18 residues. Trimming removed 5 bases from V and 2 bases from J; junction bases left unmatched: 16. Per the germline V gene, CDR1 is SGHTA and CDR2 is FQGNSA. Here the CDR3 DNA reads TGTGCCAGCAGCCGACAAGCGGGGGGATATCATTCTGCCTACGAGCAGTACTTC. As protein: CASSRQAGGYHSAYEQYF.